Listed below are T cell receptor beta chains from one sample, sequenced in a study of OX40 agonist ivuxolimab in advanced cancers. Using immunoSEQ multiplex PCR, the repertoire was profiled, and TCRdb retains in-frame clones only, with some absent. The data hold 70,000 to 100,000 clones, with about nine tenths observed a single time. This specimen consisted of CD4+ or CD8+ T cells sorted from blood, obtained in a trial of the OX40 agonist ivuxolimab. Receptors were obtained from an adult with an advanced solid tumor such as melanoma, head and neck, liver or kidney cancer. The CDR3 runs from the conserved cysteine through the conserved F or W. D genes are given only for firm matches. Expanded clones are given a class, and other clones once, few, many or no size at all.

j_call clone_size v_call d_call cdr3_aa cdr3_nt
TRBJ1-1 . TRBV4-1 . CASRNGRGPRDTEAFF TGCGCCAGCCGCAACGGCCGGGGGCCTAGGGACACTGAAGCTTTCTTT
TRBJ2-5 . TRBV18 TRBD1 CASSPGTGGETQYF TGTGCCAGCTCACCGGGGACAGGGGGAGAGACCCAGTACTTC
TRBJ2-5 . TRBV7-9 . CATTTGYQETQYF TGTGCCACCACTACAGGGTACCAAGAGACCCAGTACTTC
TRBJ1-6 . TRBV28 . CASSSEEGTLSSYNSPLHF TGTGCCAGCAGTTCGGAGGAGGGAACCTTGAGCTCCTATAATTCACCCCTCCACTTT
TRBJ2-2 . TRBV30 TRBD1 CAWAKTGLTGELFF TGTGCCTGGGCTAAGACAGGGCTCACCGGGGAGCTGTTTTTT
TRBJ2-7 few TRBV10-3 TRBD1 CAISENRGQGAGEQYF TGTGCCATCAGTGAGAATAGGGGACAGGGGGCGGGTGAGCAGTACTTC
TRBJ2-7 . TRBV5-6 TRBD1 CASSQGAGTVSYEQYF TGTGCCAGCAGCCAAGGCGCCGGGACAGTCTCATACGAGCAGTACTTC
TRBJ2-5 . TRBV9 . CASSRNQETQYF TGTGCCAGCAGTCGCAATCAAGAGACCCAGTACTTC
TRBJ1-2 few TRBV6-1 TRBD1 CASSDRGLGGYTF TGTGCCAGCAGTGACAGGGGGCTGGGCGGCTACACCTTC
TRBJ2-7 . TRBV7-3 . CANGPRLDEQYF TGTGCCAACGGACCTCGACTCGACGAGCAGTACTTC
TRBJ1-5 . TRBV6-6 . CASSYSGGLGQPQHF TGTGCCAGCAGTTACTCCGGAGGCCTCGGTCAGCCCCAGCATTTT
TRBJ2-1 . TRBV7-3 . CASSSGGAEQFF TGTGCCAGCAGCTCCGGGGGAGCTGAGCAGTTCTTC
TRBJ2-5 . TRBV11-1 . CASSLAGAETQYF TGTGCCAGCAGCTTAGCGGGAGCGGAGACCCAGTACTTC
TRBJ1-4 . TRBV19 . CASSDRGGREKLFF TGTGCCAGTAGTGATCGGGGGGGACGCGAGAAACTGTTTTTT
TRBJ1-2 . TRBV9 TRBD1 CASSLGQAATFGYTF TGTGCCAGCAGCCTCGGACAGGCCGCGACTTTTGGCTACACCTTC
TRBJ2-2 . TRBV30 . CAWSVGVRYTGELFF TGTGCCTGGAGTGTGGGGGTTAGGTACACCGGGGAGCTGTTTTTT
TRBJ2-6 . TRBV4-2 TRBD1 CASSQRQGAHGANVLTF TGTGCCAGCAGCCAGAGACAGGGGGCGCATGGGGCCAACGTCCTGACTTTC